Each of the 28 T cell receptor beta chains below was sequenced from the same sample in a study of T cells after yellow fever vaccination (dated by TCRdb to between 2018 and 2020). The protocol used for the library was 5' RACE. Data came from an Illumina HiSeq 2500. TCRdb itself trimmed the public reads at Q25 with fastp, ran MiXCR and retained productive beta chains. A single entry per CDR3 protein holds the most common genes and DNA from its merged rows. The sample data list some 350,000 distinct CDR3 sequences, and around a tenth of these were observed just once. Of the sample, about 17% is held by the ten largest clones. The treatment or condition label, read with the paper, signifies: live attenuated yellow fever vaccine strain. Here the sequenced sample was PBMCs, taken on the day of the first yellow fever vaccination. These receptors were obtained from a man aged 18 to 30 who received the YFV17D yellow fever vaccine.

This clonotype was seen many times. This sequence joins TRBV29-1 and TRBJ1-1, with TRBD1 as a possible D gene (5 bases). Trimming left V 4 bases short and J 0 bases short, with 9 bases between. The CDR3 spans 13 residues. The germline gives CDR1 SQVTM, CDR2 ANQGSEA. CDR3: CSVGTLLNTEAFF. CDR3 DNA: TGCAGCGTTGGGACACTCTTGAACACTGAAGCTTTCTTT.

The table lists this clonotype with a few counts. The V and J genes are TRBV27 and TRBJ1-6; 7 positions agree with TRBD1. The CDR3 runs to 14 residues. V was clipped by 5 bases and J by 8 bases; unmatched bases: 6. Germline loops: CDR1 MNHEY, CDR2 SMNVEV (reference sequence). For the CDR3, the DNA is TGTGCCAGCAGTCGCACAGGGGATGATTCACCCCTCCACTTT. Protein: CASSRTGDDSPLHF.

The chain combines TRBV11-3 with TRBJ2-1; the D gene is possibly TRBD2 (5 bases). V was pared by 1 base and J by 10 bases, with 17 bases between. Germline V CDR1 and CDR2: SGHNT, YENEEA. There are 15 residues in the CDR3. The CDR3: CASSLATDGLAEQFF. In nucleotides, the CDR3 is TGTGCCAGCAGCTTAGCTACCGACGGACTGGCCGAGCAGTTCTTC.

This clonotype came up a few times. The rearrangement links TRBV20-1 to TRBJ2-1; D possibly corresponds to TRBD1 (6 bases). There are 12 residues in the CDR3. Germline CDR1 is DFQATT and CDR2 is SNEGSKA (reference sequence). Trimming removed 6 bases from V and 10 bases from J, with 16 bases in between. CDR3 bases: TGCAGTGCGCCCAAGCAGGGGCACGAGCAGTTCTTC. Protein sequence: CSAPKQGHEQFF.

This clonotype was picked up a small number of times. The chain employs TRBV7-2 and TRBJ2-3; weak D call: TRBD2 (6 bases). V was clipped by 7 bases and J by 2 bases, with 10 bases between them. There are 13 residues in the CDR3. Germline CDR1 and CDR2: SGHTA and FQGNSA. The CDR3 nucleotides are TGTGCCAGCACCGGAGGGGACACAGATACGCAGTATTTT. Encoded protein: CASTGGDTDTQYF.

This clonotype was found a few times. This rearrangement joins TRBV6-5 to TRBJ1-5; the D gene is possibly TRBD1 (5 bases). Germline CDR1 and CDR2: MNHEY and SVGAGI. This CDR3 has 14 amino acids. Between the trimmed V and J ends, which lost 7 bases and 0 bases, there was a span of 10 bases. The CDR3 is CASNPTVSNQPQHF. Here the CDR3 DNA reads TGTGCCAGCAACCCGACAGTTAGCAATCAGCCCCAGCATTTT.

This clonotype was counted a few times. Written as DNA, the CDR3 is TGTGCCACCAGTGTTGAGGGGCAAAGCCTATCCTATAATTCACCCCTCCACTTT. The encoded protein is CATSVEGQSLSYNSPLHF. The chain is built from TRBV15 and TRBJ1-6; D perhaps matches TRBD1 (5 bases). Trimming cost V 6 bases and J 1 base, with 19 bases left between them. This CDR3 spans 18 amino acids. From germline, CDR1 is LNHNV and CDR2 YYDKDF (reference sequence).

This chain joins TRBV9 and TRBJ2-5; D gene ambiguous. V dropped 0 bases and J dropped 3 bases, with 12 bases sitting between them. From germline, CDR1 is SGDLS and CDR2 YYNGEE. The CDR3 runs 15 residues. The CDR3 nucleotides are TGTGCCAGCAGCGTAGATCCCAGTCCCAAAGAGACCCAGTACTTC. Translated: CASSVDPSPKETQYF.

There are a few counts of this clonotype. The CDR3 sequence: CSARDRNGELFF. The DNA of the CDR3 is TGCAGTGCTAGAGATCGGAACGGGGAGCTGTTTTTT. V and J are TRBV20-1 and TRBJ2-2; the D is unclear. This CDR3 has 12 residues. CDR1 and CDR2 (germline): DFQATT, SNEGSKA (reference sequence). V shed 0 bases and J shed 7 bases, with 6 bases lying between them.

The chain recombines TRBV6-6 with TRBJ2-7; D call uncertain. The CDR3 is 13 amino acids. The germline V gene has CDR1 MNHNY and CDR2 SVGAGI (reference sequence). Deletions cut 4 bases from V and 2 bases from J, with 9 bases between. In DNA, the CDR3 is TGTGCCAGCAGTTTTCACAGTGCCTACGAGCAGTACTTC. Its protein product is CASSFHSAYEQYF.

V gene TRBV10-3 combines with J gene TRBJ1-4; D unresolved. Per the germline V gene, CDR1 is ENHRY and CDR2 is SYGVKD. The CDR3 runs to 15 residues. Trimming left V 0 bases short and J 0 bases short, with 5 bases between. This chain's CDR3 is CAISESWATNEKLFF. Here the CDR3 DNA reads TGTGCCATCAGTGAGTCTTGGGCAACTAATGAAAAACTGTTTTTT.

There are a few counts of this clonotype. CDR3 nucleotides: TGCGCCAGCAGCCCCCGGGACACATACTCAACTAATGAAAAACTGTTTTTT. Its protein product is CASSPRDTYSTNEKLFF. The genes are TRBV5-1 and TRBJ1-4; D is possibly TRBD1 (6 bases). Germline V lookup: CDR1 SGHRS, CDR2 YFSETQ. Trimming pared 4 bases from V and 0 bases from J, leaving 16 bases between. The CDR3 consists of 17 residues.

This clonotype was seen at least ten times. The genes are TRBV6-5 and TRBJ1-2; D gene ambiguous. The CDR3 consists of 15 residues. Germline V gene sequence: CDR1 MNHEY, CDR2 SVGAGI. V lost 2 bases and J lost 2, with 12 bases in between. The CDR3 region is CASSYSGDGNYGYTF. The CDR3 nucleotides are TGTGCCAGCAGTTACAGCGGGGATGGAAACTATGGCTACACCTTC.

There are many counts of this clonotype. The V and J genes are TRBV12-3 or TRBV12-4 and TRBJ1-2; possibly TRBD1 for D (5 bases). V was pared by 3 bases and J by 1 base, with 6 bases between. The CDR3 is 13 residues long. The CDR3 sequence: CASSLTVNYGYTF. CDR3 sequence (DNA): TGTGCCAGCAGTTTGACAGTTAACTATGGCTACACCTTC.

This clonotype was observed a handful of times. V usage is TRBV4-1 and J usage is TRBJ1-5, with D perhaps matching TRBD1 (6 bases). There are 16 residues in the CDR3. The germline V gene has CDR1 MGHRA and CDR2 YSYEKL. V was trimmed by 1 base and J by 0 bases, leaving 10 bases between them. Here the CDR3 DNA reads TGCGCCAGCAGCCAAGCCAGGGGCACTAGCAATCAGCCCCAGCATTTT. Encoded protein: CASSQARGTSNQPQHF.

The V call is TRBV29-1, the J call TRBJ2-1; D tentatively reads TRBD1 or TRBD2 (5 bases each). V lost 1 base to trimming and J lost 0 bases, with 16 bases between them. This CDR3 region has 17 residues. CDR1 is SQVTM and CDR2 is ANQGSEA in the germline V gene. In DNA, the CDR3 is TGCAGCGTTGAAGGCTATCTCGCGAGGGGCTCCTACAATGAGCAGTTCTTC. This codes for CSVEGYLARGSYNEQFF.

This clonotype was seen only a few times. This chain joins TRBV7-9 and TRBJ2-5; D gene ambiguous. Germline-derived CDR1 and CDR2 are SEHNR and FQNEAQ (reference sequence). The CDR3 totals 14 residues. Trimming shortened V by 0 bases and J by 1 base, and 6 bases separated the two germline ends. This CDR3 is CASSLASIQETQYF. The CDR3 DNA is TGTGCCAGCAGCTTAGCTTCTATCCAAGAGACCCAGTACTTC.

Worth noting for this clonotype: Just one base apart from a much larger clone, this may be a read error. The rearrangement joins TRBV12-3 or TRBV12-4 to TRBJ2-7; D call uncertain. This CDR3 region has 12 residues. The CDR3 region is CASSLTPYEHYF. CDR3 sequence (DNA): TGTGCCAGCAGTTTAACGCCCTACGAGCACTACTTC.

This clonotype was counted a few times. The chain links TRBV18 to TRBJ2-7; D is undetermined. The germline V and J ends were trimmed by 0 bases and 2 bases, with 11 bases remaining between them. The CDR3 has 15 amino acids. The germline CDR1 and CDR2 sequences are KGHSH and LQKENI. This CDR3 is CASSPPSGAPYEQYF. Written as DNA, the CDR3 is TGTGCCAGCTCACCACCCTCCGGTGCCCCCTACGAGCAGTACTTC.

The rearrangement uses TRBV27 and TRBJ2-7, with D possibly being TRBD1 or TRBD2 (6 bases each). Looked up from germline, CDR1 is MNHEY and CDR2 is SMNVEV (reference sequence). Trimming shortened V by 4 bases and J by 11 bases, and 15 bases separated the two germline ends. CDR3 size: 12 residues. The CDR3 sequence is CASSSLGGREYF. In DNA, the CDR3 is TGTGCCAGCAGTTCCCTTGGGGGGCGCGAGTACTTC.

This chain connects TRBV20-1 to TRBJ1-2; D is ambiguous. Germline CDR1 and CDR2: DFQATT and SNEGSKA (reference sequence). The CDR3 is 11 residues long. V lost 6 bases, J lost 6 bases, and 11 bases lay in between. The CDR3, as DNA: TGCAGTGCGGCGGAAGGGAATGGCTACACCTTC. This encodes CSAAEGNGYTF.

CDR3 nucleotides: TGTGCCAGCAGTCCCGGGGGCTCAACGGGTCAGCCCCAGCATTTT. Amino acid sequence: CASSPGGSTGQPQHF. The V and J genes are TRBV25-1 and TRBJ1-5, with D possibly TRBD1 on 6 matching bases. Germline V gene sequence: CDR1 MGHDK, CDR2 SYGVNS. The CDR3 spans 15 residues. The V end was cut by 5 bases, the J end by 6 bases, with 17 bases between.

This clonotype was seen a few times. The chain joins TRBV6-2 or TRBV6-3 to TRBJ2-1; D may correspond to TRBD1 or TRBD2 (5 bases each). V dropped 8 bases and J dropped 2 bases, with 10 bases sitting between them. The germline gives CDR1 MNHEY, CDR2 SVGEGT. The CDR3 consists of 13 residues. This CDR3 reads CASGQGAYNEQFF. CDR3 nucleotide sequence: TGTGCCAGCGGCCAGGGAGCCTACAATGAGCAGTTCTTC.

This clonotype was detected a few times. J is TRBJ2-5 and V is TRBV6-1; TRBD1 matches 8 bases. V was pared by 6 bases and J by 0 bases, with 12 bases of the junction left unmatched. This CDR3 has 17 amino acids. The germline V gene has CDR1 MNHNS and CDR2 SASEGT. The CDR3 loop is CASRTDRGRPYQETQYF. In DNA form, the CDR3 reads TGTGCCAGCAGAACCGACAGGGGTCGCCCGTACCAAGAGACCCAGTACTTC.

This clonotype was observed at least ten times. CDR3 residues: CASSPSGTGGPGELFF. The DNA of the CDR3 is TGCGCCAGCAGCCCCTCCGGGACAGGGGGCCCCGGGGAGCTGTTTTTT. The V call is TRBV4-1, the J call TRBJ2-2; 12 bases are shared with TRBD1. The germline CDR1 and CDR2 sequences are MGHRA and YSYEKL. The CDR3 has 16 amino acids. J lost 6 bases, V lost 4 bases, and 6 bases had no gene match.

J is TRBJ2-3 and V is TRBV4-3; TRBD2 might be the D (5 bases). CDR1 and CDR2 (germline): LGHNA, YSLEER. V was cut by 3 bases and J by 6 bases, with 10 bases left in between. The CDR3 spans 13 residues. For the CDR3, the DNA is TGCGCCAGCAGCCATGCTAGAGGGGATACGCAGTATTTT. Translated, it gives CASSHARGDTQYF.

The V gene is TRBV14, the J gene TRBJ2-3; TRBD1 aligns across 8 bases. V lost 2 bases and J lost 2; bases outside the gene matches: 3. In germline, CDR1 is SGHDN, CDR2 FVKESK. The CDR3 has 15 amino acids. As DNA, the CDR3 is TGTGCCAGCAGCCAACGGGACAGGATCACAGATACGCAGTATTTT. Protein product: CASSQRDRITDTQYF. The full variable domain, with the rest looked up from reference TRBV14 and TRBJ2-3, is EAGVTQFPSHSVIEKGQTVTLRCDPISGHDNLYWYRRVMGKEIKFLLHFVKESKQDESGMPNNRFLAERTGGTYSTLKVQPAELEDSGVYFCASSQRDRITDTQYFGPGTRLTVL.

The table lists this clonotype with many counts. The V gene is TRBV4-3, the J gene TRBJ2-7; a possible D gene is TRBD2 (5 bases). Per the germline V gene, CDR1 is LGHNA and CDR2 is YSLEER. Deletions cut 0 bases from V and 0 bases from J, with 9 bases between. The CDR3 consists of 15 residues. CDR3 coding DNA: TGCGCCAGCAGCCAAGAAAGAGGGTTCTCCTACGAGCAGTACTTC. This codes for CASSQERGFSYEQYF.